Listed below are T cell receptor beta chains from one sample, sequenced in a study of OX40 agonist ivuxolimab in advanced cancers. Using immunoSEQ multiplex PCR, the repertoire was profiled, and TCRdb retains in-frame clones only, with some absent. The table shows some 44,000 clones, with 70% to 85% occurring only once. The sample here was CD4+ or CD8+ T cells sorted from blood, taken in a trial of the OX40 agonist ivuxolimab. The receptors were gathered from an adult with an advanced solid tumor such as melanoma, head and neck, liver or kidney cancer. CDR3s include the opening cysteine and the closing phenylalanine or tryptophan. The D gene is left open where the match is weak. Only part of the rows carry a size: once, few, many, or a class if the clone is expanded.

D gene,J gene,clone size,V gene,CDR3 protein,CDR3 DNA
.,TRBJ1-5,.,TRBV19,CASSTRQGSSQPQHF,TGTGCCAGTAGTACGAGGCAGGGGAGCAGTCAGCCCCAGCATTTT
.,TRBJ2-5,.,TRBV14,CASSQEFSGETQYF,TGTGCCAGCAGCCAAGAGTTCAGCGGAGAGACCCAGTACTTC
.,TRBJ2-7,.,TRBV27,CASRASVSYEQYF,TGTGCCAGCAGAGCTAGCGTGAGCTACGAGCAGTACTTC
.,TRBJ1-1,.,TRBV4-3,CASSQDPPFGAGNTEAFF,TGCGCCAGCAGCCAAGATCCCCCCTTCGGTGCCGGGAACACTGAAGCTTTCTTT
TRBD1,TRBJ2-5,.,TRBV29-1,CSVNRGRIQTQYF,TGCAGCGTCAACAGGGGGCGCATACAGACCCAGTACTTC
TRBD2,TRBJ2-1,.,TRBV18,CASSFGTSGRASYNEQFF,TGTGCCAGCTCATTTGGGACTAGCGGGAGGGCCTCCTACAATGAGCAGTTCTTC
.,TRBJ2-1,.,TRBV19,CASSIESLPRNEQFF,TGTGCCAGTAGTATTGAGTCCCTACCTCGCAATGAGCAGTTCTTC
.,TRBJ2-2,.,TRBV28,CASKTNTGELFF,TGTGCCAGCAAAACGAACACCGGGGAGCTGTTTTTT
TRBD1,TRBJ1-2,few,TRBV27,CASSLSRTGYGYTF,TGTGCCAGCAGTTTATCGCGGACAGGCTATGGCTACACCTTC
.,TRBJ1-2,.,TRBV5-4,CASSPWDGENYGYTF,TGTGCCAGCAGCCCGTGGGACGGAGAGAACTATGGCTACACCTTC
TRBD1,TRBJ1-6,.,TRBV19,CASSNRGSSNSPLHF,TGTGCCAGTAGCAACAGGGGGTCCTCTAATTCACCCCTCCACTTT
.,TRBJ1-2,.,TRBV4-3,CASSQSGGMADYGYTF,TGCGCCAGCAGCCAATCCGGGGGGATGGCCGACTATGGCTACACCTTC
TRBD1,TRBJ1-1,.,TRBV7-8,CASSLGDRFLNTEAFF,TGTGCCAGCAGCTTAGGGGACAGGTTCTTGAACACTGAAGCTTTCTTT
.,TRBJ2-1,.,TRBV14,CASSADYNNEQFF,TGTGCCAGCAGCGCTGACTATAACAATGAGCAGTTCTTC
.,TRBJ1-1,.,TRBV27,CASSLSSGAAPNTEAFF,TGTGCCAGCAGTTTAAGCTCTGGGGCAGCTCCGAACACTGAAGCTTTCTTT
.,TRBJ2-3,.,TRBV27,CASSLSAASTDTQYF,TGTGCCAGCAGTTTATCTGCTGCAAGCACAGATACGCAGTATTTT
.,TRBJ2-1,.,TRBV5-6,CASNLVPTEQFF,TGTGCCAGCAACTTGGTACCCACTGAGCAGTTCTTC
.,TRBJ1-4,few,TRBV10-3,CAISEGEEKLFF,TGTGCCATCAGTGAGGGTGAAGAAAAACTGTTTTTT
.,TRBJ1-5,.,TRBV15,CATSAQGGSNQPQHF,TGTGCCACCAGCGCACAGGGAGGTAGCAATCAGCCCCAGCATTTT
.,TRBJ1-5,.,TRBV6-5,CASSPRTGNQPQHF,TGTGCCAGCAGTCCCCGGACGGGCAATCAGCCCCAGCATTTT
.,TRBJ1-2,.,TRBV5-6,CASSLQGYGYTF,TGTGCCAGCAGCTTGCAAGGCTATGGCTACACCTTC
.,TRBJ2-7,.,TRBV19,CASSVLRVDSFSYEQYF,TGTGCCAGTAGTGTCCTGAGAGTTGACAGTTTCTCCTACGAGCAGTACTTC
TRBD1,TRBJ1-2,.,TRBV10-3,CATTTGVADPYGYTF,TGTGCCACCACGACAGGGGTGGCCGATCCCTATGGCTACACCTTC
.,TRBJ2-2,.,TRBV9,CASSVESGDWYTGELFF,TGTGCCAGCAGCGTAGAGTCAGGGGACTGGTACACCGGGGAGCTGTTTTTT
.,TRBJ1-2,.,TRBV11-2,CASSRQWANYGYTF,TGTGCCAGCAGCCGCCAGTGGGCTAACTATGGCTACACCTTC
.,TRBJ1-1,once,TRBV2,CASSENRVNTEAFF,TGTGCCAGCAGTGAAAACAGGGTGAACACTGAAGCTTTCTTT
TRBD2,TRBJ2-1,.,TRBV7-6,CASSLGLAGEVTYNEQFF,TGTGCCAGCAGCTTGGGACTAGCGGGAGAAGTGACCTACAATGAGCAGTTCTTC
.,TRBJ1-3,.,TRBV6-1,CASSEDLSGNTIYF,TGTGCCAGCAGTGAGGACCTTTCTGGAAACACCATATATTTT
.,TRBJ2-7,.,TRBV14,CASSGRDFTYEQYF,TGTGCCAGCAGCGGCCGGGACTTTACCTACGAGCAGTACTTC
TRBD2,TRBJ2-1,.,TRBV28,CASSSTSGRTFF,TGTGCCAGCAGTTCCACTAGCGGGAGGACGTTCTTC
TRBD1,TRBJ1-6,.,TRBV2,CASNRDSSYNSPLHF,TGTGCCAGCAACCGGGACAGCTCCTATAATTCACCCCTCCACTTT
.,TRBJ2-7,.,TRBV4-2,CASSQGGSYEQYF,TGTGCCAGCAGCCAGGGGGGCTCCTACGAGCAGTACTTC
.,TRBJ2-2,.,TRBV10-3,CAISEVAAYTGELFF,TGTGCCATCAGTGAGGTGGCAGCTTACACCGGGGAGCTGTTTTTT
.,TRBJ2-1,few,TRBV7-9,CASSQDYNEQFF,TGTGCCAGCAGCCAGGATTACAATGAGCAGTTCTTC
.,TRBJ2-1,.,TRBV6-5,CASQRGGSYNEQFF,TGTGCCAGCCAAAGAGGGGGCTCCTACAATGAGCAGTTCTTC
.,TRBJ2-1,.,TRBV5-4,CASSLAKSSYNEQFF,TGTGCCAGCAGCTTGGCCAAGAGCTCCTACAATGAGCAGTTCTTC
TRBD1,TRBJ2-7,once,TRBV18,CASSPNPGQGPYDYEQYF,TGTGCCAGCTCACCAAATCCGGGACAGGGGCCCTACGACTACGAGCAGTACTTC